In its sample, the clone carrying this T cell receptor (beta chain) was seen once. The data were taken from a study of OX40 agonist ivuxolimab in advanced cancers. Overall study: Three patients showed partial responses: one hepatocellular carcinoma and two cutaneous melanoma cases.

The protocol was immunoSEQ multiplex PCR, while the TCRdb copy is restricted to in-frame clones and leaves out a portion. This sample yields 60,000 to 75,000 clones, of which roughly 84% are seen a single time; roughly 8% belongs to the top ten. CDR1 and CDR2 (germline): SGHKS, YYEKEE (reference sequence). This CDR3 is built from 12 residues. Trimming stripped 1 base from V and 7 bases from J, with 9 bases between. The sequencing here drew on CD4+ or CD8+ T cells sorted from blood, taken in a trial of the OX40 agonist ivuxolimab. The chain combines TRBV5-5 with TRBJ2-7; D may be TRBD1 (6 bases). The TCR sequence derives from an adult with an advanced solid tumor such as melanoma, head and neck, liver or kidney cancer. CDR3 nucleotides: TGTGCCAGCAGCTTGTGGGGGCGGGAGCAGTACTTC. It specifies CASSLWGREQYF.